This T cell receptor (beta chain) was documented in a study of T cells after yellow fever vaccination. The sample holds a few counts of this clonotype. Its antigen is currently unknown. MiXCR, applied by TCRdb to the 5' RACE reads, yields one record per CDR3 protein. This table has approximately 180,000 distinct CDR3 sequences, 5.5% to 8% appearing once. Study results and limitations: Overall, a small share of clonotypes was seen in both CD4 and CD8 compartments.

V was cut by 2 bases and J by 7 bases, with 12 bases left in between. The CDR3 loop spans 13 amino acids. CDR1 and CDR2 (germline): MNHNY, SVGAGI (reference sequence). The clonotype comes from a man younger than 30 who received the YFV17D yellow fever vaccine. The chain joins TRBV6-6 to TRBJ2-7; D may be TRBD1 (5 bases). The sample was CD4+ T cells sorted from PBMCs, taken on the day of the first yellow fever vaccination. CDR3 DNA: TGTGCCAGCAGTTACGACAGCCGGTGGGAGCAGTACTTC. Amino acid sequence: CASSYDSRWEQYF.